This T cell receptor (beta chain) was captured in a study of blood T cell repertoires in COVID-19. On the study more broadly: Nucleic acid was either cDNA or gDNA, and it came from T cells, B-cell-depleted T cells, or PBMCs.

The data were produced by immunoSEQ multiplex PCR, yet TCRdb's version contains in-frame clones alone and is incomplete. The sample contains approximately 140,000 clones, about 80% of which appear only once. Germline assignment: CDR1 ENHRY and CDR2 SYGVKD. V lost 10 bases and J lost 10; bases outside the gene matches: 7. The CDR3 consists of 12 residues. The sample taken for sequencing was peripheral blood. This TCR came from a human donor in a cohort sampled during active COVID-19. The V call is TRBV10-3, the J call TRBJ2-1; 10 bases agree with TRBD2. The CDR3 here is CATESGGGEQFF. The CDR3 DNA reads as TGTGCCACCGAAAGCGGGGGGGGAGAGCAGTTCTTC.